One sample yielded the 17 T cell receptor beta chains listed below, sequenced in a study of cytomegalovirus exposure and HLA in healthy donors. Vbeta (60) and Jbeta (13) primers were used in the PCR. Profiled with immunoSEQ multiplex PCR; TCRdb holds only in-frame clones, not every one. The data show under 150,000 clones, roughly three quarters seen once. The sample comprised PBMCs. All receptors derive from a young man in good health and CMV-seronegative.

DNA of the CDR3: TGTGCCAGCAGTGGTCTGGGGGCGGCGAACACCGGGGAGCTGTTTTTT. Its protein product is CASSGLGAANTGELFF. This chain uses TRBV2 with TRBJ2-2, with D perhaps matching TRBD1 (6 bases). Germline V gives CDR1 SNHLY, CDR2 FYNNEI. V lost 4 bases and J lost 0, with 12 bases in between. The CDR3 is made up of 16 amino acids.

The CDR3 DNA sequence: TGTGCCTGGAGTGTAGGAGGGCGCACTGAAGCTTTCTTT. As protein: CAWSVGGRTEAFF. The J gene is TRBJ1-1, the V gene TRBV30; D call uncertain. The length of the CDR3 is 13 residues. With 0 bases removed from V and 4 bases from J, the gap between germline ends came to 9 bases. In germline, CDR1 is GTSNPN, CDR2 SVGIG (reference sequence).

The chain uses TRBV2 and TRBJ2-7, with 9 nucleotides matching TRBD2. Germline loops: CDR1 SNHLY, CDR2 FYNNEI. The CDR3 has 13 amino acids. The ends lost 8 bases at V and 4 bases at J; junction bases unmatched: 6. The DNA of the CDR3 is TGTGCCAGCTTAGCGGGGGCTAGGTACGAGCAGTACTTC. It yields the protein CASLAGARYEQYF.

The genes are TRBV5-4 and TRBJ1-2; D remains ambiguous. The CDR3 contains 14 residues. Germline lookup yields CDR1 SGHNT and CDR2 YYREEE (reference sequence). Trimming shortened V by 4 bases and J by 4 bases, and 14 bases separated the two germline ends. The chain's CDR3 is CASSIGSGSYGYTF. CDR3 in DNA: TGTGCCAGCAGCATAGGTTCGGGTTCCTATGGCTACACCTTC.

The gene calls are TRBV27 and TRBJ2-1; 9 bases match TRBD1. Germline V gene lookup returns CDR1 MNHEY and CDR2 SMNVEV (reference sequence). The CDR3 is 15 residues long. V dropped 5 bases and J dropped 7; count of bases not matched to a gene: 9. DNA of the CDR3: TGTGCCAGCAGTCGGGACAGGGACCCCTGGAATGAGCAGTTCTTC. Amino acids: CASSRDRDPWNEQFF.

The rearrangement links TRBV7-6 to TRBJ2-5, with D tentatively TRBD2 (6 bases). The V gene's germline CDR1 is SGHVS and CDR2 FNYEAQ. The CDR3 runs to 15 residues. V was clipped by 6 bases and J by 5 bases, with 19 bases between them. CDR3 loop: CASRRTIGLMETQYF. In nucleotides, the CDR3 is TGTGCCAGCAGGCGGACTATTGGGTTAATGGAGACCCAGTACTTC.

This clone was seen a few times. V gene TRBV5-4 combines with J gene TRBJ2-5; D call uncertain. The end of the DNA is better explained by TRBJ2-7, so the J call may be wrong. The CDR3 extends over 12 amino acids. Germline-derived CDR1 and CDR2 are SGHNT and YYREEE (reference sequence). The CDR3 bases are TGTGCCAGCAGCTTTGGTTCCTACGAGCAGTACTTC. It encodes CASSFGSYEQYF.

The chain carries TRBV6-5 and TRBJ1-4; a weak D match, TRBD1 (6 bases). The CDR3 runs to 12 residues. V was shortened by 5 bases and J by 8 bases, with 9 bases between the two germline ends. CDR1 is MNHEY and CDR2 is SVGAGI in the germline V gene. As DNA, the CDR3 is TGTGCCAGCAGTCATGACAGGGAAAAACTGTTTTTT. Amino acid sequence: CASSHDREKLFF.

V gene TRBV28 combines with J gene TRBJ2-7; possible D gene TRBD1, 5 bases. V was clipped by 2 bases and J by 2 bases, with 10 bases between them. Germline values: CDR1 MDHEN, CDR2 SYDVKM. The CDR3 runs to 14 residues. CDR3 in amino acids: CASSLGRTTYEQYF. CDR3 in DNA: TGTGCCAGCAGTTTAGGGCGGACAACCTACGAGCAGTACTTC.

This chain joins TRBV2 and TRBJ2-3; weak D call: TRBD2 (6 bases). The V end was cut by 7 bases, the J end by 4 bases, with 9 bases between. The CDR3 spans 12 residues. CDR1 is SNHLY and CDR2 is FYNNEI in the germline V gene. The CDR3 reads CASTRGADTQYF. The CDR3 region has the DNA TGTGCCAGCACGCGGGGTGCAGATACGCAGTATTTT. Full variable domain (outside the CDR3, taken from reference TRBV2 and TRBJ2-3): EPEVTQTPSHQVTQMGQEVILRCVPISNHLYFYWYRQILGQKVEFLVSFYNNEISEKSEIFDDQFSVERPDGSNFTLKIRSTKLEDSAMYFCASTRGADTQYFGPGTRLTVL.

V is TRBV29-1 and J is TRBJ2-7, with TRBD1 matching 9 bases. CDR3 length equals 16 residues. The V gene end was trimmed by 4 bases and the J gene end by 3 bases; junction bases not matched to a gene: 13. The V gene's germline CDR1 is SQVTM and CDR2 ANQGSEA. Written as DNA, the CDR3 is TGCAGCGTTGTAGAGCGACAGGGGGTTCCAAGCTACGAGCAGTACTTC. It is translated as CSVVERQGVPSYEQYF.

This rearrangement joins TRBV5-1 to TRBJ2-1; the D is unclear. This CDR3 region has 12 residues. V lost 5 bases, J lost 8 bases, and 11 bases lay in between. In germline, CDR1 is SGHRS, CDR2 YFSETQ. As DNA, the CDR3 is TGCGCCAGCAGATCAGATCTTGATGAGCAGTTCTTC. It is translated as CASRSDLDEQFF.

The gene calls are TRBV6-6 and TRBJ1-5; 8 positions match TRBD1. From germline, CDR1 is MNHNY and CDR2 SVGAGI (reference sequence). This CDR3 comprises 16 residues. The V and J ends lost 2 bases and 2 bases, in that order; junction bases with no gene match: 5. CDR3 DNA sequence: TGTGCCAGCAGTTACCCGACAGGGGTAGGCAATCAGCCCCAGCATTTT. This codes for CASSYPTGVGNQPQHF.

This chain connects TRBV4-1 to TRBJ1-5; TRBD1 is a possible D gene (5 bases). V lost 2 bases and J 4 bases, leaving 12 bases between the germline ends. Germline CDR1 reads MGHRA; CDR2 reads YSYEKL. This CDR3 region has 15 residues. CDR3 in amino acids: CASSQSTGLNQPQHF. The CDR3 DNA follows: TGCGCCAGCAGCCAATCTACAGGTTTGAATCAGCCCCAGCATTTT.

The J gene is TRBJ2-7, the V gene TRBV6-1, with a tentative D call TRBD2 (6 bases). CDR3 length: 12 residues. V shed 4 bases and J shed 4 bases, with 8 bases lying between them. In germline, CDR1 is MNHNS, CDR2 SASEGT. CDR3 in amino acids: CASSGGLYEQYF. CDR3 DNA: TGTGCCAGCAGTGGGGGACTTTACGAGCAGTACTTC.

This clone was observed a few times. V and J are TRBV30 and TRBJ1-1, with a possible D match to TRBD1 (5 bases). Germline CDR1 GTSNPN, CDR2 SVGIG (reference sequence). V gave up 0 bases and J gave up 4 bases, with 12 bases separating them. CDR3 length: 14 residues. Here the CDR3 reads CAWSVPSGATEAFF. The CDR3 DNA reads TGTGCCTGGAGTGTCCCGTCTGGGGCCACTGAAGCTTTCTTT.

V usage is TRBV30 and J usage is TRBJ2-5; a possible D gene is TRBD2 (5 bases). V was shortened by 3 bases and J by 5 bases, with 10 bases between the two germline ends. The length of the CDR3 is 12 residues. Germline CDR1 reads GTSNPN; CDR2 reads SVGIG (reference sequence). The CDR3 DNA reads as TGTGCCTGGAGAGGGCAGCGGGAGACCCAGTACTTC. This encodes CAWRGQRETQYF.